The T cell receptor (beta chain) described here comes from a study of monozygotic twins with inflammatory bowel disease. Study-wide points: Repertoire similarity was not found to differ between concordant and discordant twins, possibly from limited power.

Notes on this clonotype: No antigen is known for it.

TCRdb reanalyzed the 5' RACE reads and collapses them to one entry per CDR3 protein, without DNA. The repertoire table contains just over 300,000 distinct CDR3 sequences. This CDR3 region has 15 residues. Germline lookup yields CDR1 SGHRS and CDR2 YFSETQ. The sequence derives from a human donor with ulcerative colitis or Crohn's disease, or a healthy co-twin of an affected twin (not recorded which). The sample was blood. The chain has TRBV5-1 and TRBJ1-1; TCRdb gives TRBD1 as the D gene, but with no DNA this cannot be confirmed. CDR3 sequence: CASSFERTRLTEAFF.